This is a list of T cell receptor beta chains from one sample in a study of identical twins. MiXCR, run by TCRdb on the 5' RACE reads, gives a single entry per CDR3 protein. The sample shows more than 400,000 distinct CDR3 sequences, roughly 15% of them seen only once. The sample was also reused in another study, on yellow fever vaccine responses in identical twins.

The sequenced sample consisted of CD4+ T cells sorted from blood. These receptors all stem from a woman between 18 and 30 years old in good health. The CDR3 runs from the conserved cysteine through the conserved F or W. D genes are given only for firm matches. The size of a clone is reported for some rows only, either as once, few or many, or as a class for expanded clones.

D gene	clone size	J gene	V gene	CDR3 DNA	CDR3 protein
-	few	TRBJ1-1	TRBV12-3/TRBV12-4	TGTGCCAGCAGTTCGAGTTTCACTGAAGCTTTCTTT	CASSSSFTEAFF
-	-	TRBJ2-2	TRBV9	TGTGCCAGCAGCCCCCGTCTAGCGAACACCGGGGAGCTGTTTTTT	CASSPRLANTGELFF
TRBD1	few	TRBJ2-3	TRBV29-1	TGCAGCGTTGCAGTAAGCAGGGGGCGAACAGATACGCAGTATTTT	CSVAVSRGRTDTQYF
TRBD1	few	TRBJ1-6	TRBV20-1	TGCAGTGCTATCGGACAGGGGTACGGTTCACCCCTCCACTTT	CSAIGQGYGSPLHF
-	-	TRBJ2-3	TRBV2	TGTGCCAGCAGTGAATGGGGGGGGGCAGCGGATACGCAGTATTTT	CASSEWGGAADTQYF
-	many	TRBJ2-5	TRBV5-1	TGCGCCAGCAGCCGGGCATCAGAGACCCAGTACTTC	CASSRASETQYF
-	-	TRBJ1-1	TRBV6-1	TGTGCCAGCAGGCAAAATCCGGGACCCTTACAGAACACTGAAGCTTTCTTT	CASRQNPGPLQNTEAFF
-	many	TRBJ2-2	TRBV7-9	TGTGCCAGCAGCTTAGCCGGACAGGTTGGGAGGACCGGGGAGCTGTTTTTT	CASSLAGQVGRTGELFF
-	-	TRBJ2-1	TRBV2	TGTGCCAGCAGTCTGGGGCCTAGCCCCAGGGCCTACAATGAGCAGTTCTTC	CASSLGPSPRAYNEQFF
-	-	TRBJ2-3	TRBV6-2/TRBV6-3	TGTGCCAGCAGTTACTCAGCCTACACAGATACGCAGTATTTT	CASSYSAYTDTQYF
TRBD1	-	TRBJ1-4	TRBV20-1	TGCAGTGCTAGTGGGACAGAAGATCGTGAAAAACTGTTTTTT	CSASGTEDREKLFF
-	few	TRBJ1-4	TRBV5-6	TGTGCCAGCAGCCCAGGGACACGGGAAAAACTGTTTTTT	CASSPGTREKLFF
TRBD1	-	TRBJ2-1	TRBV12-3/TRBV12-4	TGTGCCAGCAGTTTAGGAGGGGCCAGGGGGCCGTATGAGCAGTTCTTC	CASSLGGARGPYEQFF
-	few	TRBJ1-3	TRBV5-5	TGTGCCAGCAGCTTGGCGGTTCTGGCTGGAAACACCATATATTTT	CASSLAVLAGNTIYF
-	few	TRBJ2-3	TRBV2	TGTGCCAGCAGAGGGAGAGGGACAGATACGCAGTATTTT	CASRGRGTDTQYF
-	many	TRBJ2-1	TRBV5-6	TGTGCCAGCAAGGCGGGGTCCTACAATGAGCAGTTCTTC	CASKAGSYNEQFF
-	-	TRBJ1-1	TRBV5-1	TGCGCCAGCAGCTTGAGCCGCCAGGGCAGGACTGAAGCTTTCTTT	CASSLSRQGRTEAFF
-	-	TRBJ1-5	TRBV5-1	TGCGCCAGCAGCTTGAGGGGGGCTCGAAATCAGCCCCAGCATTTT	CASSLRGARNQPQHF
-	few	TRBJ2-3	TRBV9	TGTGCCAGCAGCGTAGTCCCCCAACACACAGATACGCAGTATTTT	CASSVVPQHTDTQYF
-	-	TRBJ2-2	TRBV5-1	TGCGCCAGCAGCTTGGGGACAGCTGGCACCGGGGAGCTGTTTTTT	CASSLGTAGTGELFF
-	-	TRBJ2-4	TRBV15	TGTGCCACCAGCAGAGATTGGCTAGACGCTGGTAAAAACATTCAGTACTTC	CATSRDWLDAGKNIQYF
-	-	TRBJ2-1	TRBV2	TGTGCCAGCAGTGGCAGGGTTGAGCAGTTCTTC	CASSGRVEQFF
TRBD2	-	TRBJ2-1	TRBV24-1	TGTGCCACCAGTGATTTGGGACTAGCGGGAGGCCTCGGGGAGCAGTTCTTC	CATSDLGLAGGLGEQFF
-	-	TRBJ2-7	TRBV19	TGTGCCAGTAGTATAGCGGGGACATACTCCTACGAGCAGTACTTC	CASSIAGTYSYEQYF
TRBD2	-	TRBJ2-2	TRBV5-1	TGCGCCTCCGGGAGAGCGGGACACACCGGGGAGCTGTTTTTT	CASGRAGHTGELFF
-	few	TRBJ1-4	TRBV5-6	TGTGCCAGCAGCCTGCAGGGTTATAATGAAAAACTGTTTTTT	CASSLQGYNEKLFF
-	few	TRBJ2-3	TRBV2	TGTGCCAGCAGTGTACGGAGTGGCACAGATACGCAGTATTTT	CASSVRSGTDTQYF
TRBD2	few	TRBJ2-3	TRBV20-1	TGCAGTGCCCAAGGGCTAGCGGGTCCAGATACGCAGTATTTT	CSAQGLAGPDTQYF
TRBD2	once	TRBJ2-1	TRBV12-3/TRBV12-4	TGTGCCAGCGGAATAGCGGGAGTCTACAATGAGCAGTTCTTC	CASGIAGVYNEQFF
TRBD1	few	TRBJ2-7	TRBV3-1	TGTGCCAGCAGTCCGATGATGACAGGGAGCTCCTACGAGCAGTACTTC	CASSPMMTGSSYEQYF
-	few	TRBJ2-1	TRBV3-1	TGTGCCAGCAGCCAAGTTTTACTAGTGGTAGGTGAGCAGTTCTTC	CASSQVLLVVGEQFF
-	-	TRBJ1-1	TRBV20-1	TGCAGTGCTAGTAAAAGCGGCACTGAAGCTTTCTTT	CSASKSGTEAFF
-	many	TRBJ2-2	TRBV4-1	TGCGCCAGCAGCCAAGTGATAGAAGGCCCGTACACCGGGGAGCTGTTTTTT	CASSQVIEGPYTGELFF
TRBD1	-	TRBJ1-1	TRBV5-1	TGCGCCAGCAGCTTGGAGGTCCCGGGACAGGGGATGGCTTTCTTT	CASSLEVPGQGMAFF
-	few	TRBJ2-4	TRBV12-3/TRBV12-4	TGTGCCAGCAGCCGCCAAGATAGAGGCATTCAGTACTTC	CASSRQDRGIQYF
-	-	TRBJ2-7	TRBV27	TGTGCCAGCAGTACCTCGGGACACTGGAGCTCCTACGAGCAGTACTTC	CASSTSGHWSSYEQYF
TRBD2	many	TRBJ2-1	TRBV7-9	TGTGCCAGCAGCCCGCGGGGGGGCCTTGTAGATGAGCAGTTCTTC	CASSPRGGLVDEQFF
-	-	TRBJ2-7	TRBV6-5	TGTGCCAGCAGTTACACTCAGGGCCCCAGGCCTTACGAGCAGTACTTC	CASSYTQGPRPYEQYF
TRBD2	many	TRBJ2-3	TRBV20-1	TGCAGTGCCCCGTCCAGCGGGAGTTTCGCAGATACGCAGTATTTT	CSAPSSGSFADTQYF
TRBD2	-	TRBJ2-3	TRBV7-3	TGTGCCAGCAGCTCAGGACTAGCGGTAGATACGCAGTATTTT	CASSSGLAVDTQYF
TRBD1	few	TRBJ1-5	TRBV29-1	TGCAGCGCACAGGGGGATAGCAATCAGCCCCAGCATTTT	CSAQGDSNQPQHF
-	few	TRBJ2-5	TRBV5-8	TGTGCCAGCAGCTTGTCGGGACAACAGTACTTC	CASSLSGQQYF
TRBD2	-	TRBJ2-1	TRBV20-1	TGCAGTGCTAGAGCCACCCTCGGTCGCGAGCGGGGGGAAACCTACAATGAGCAGTTCTTC	CSARATLGRERGETYNEQFF
TRBD1	few	TRBJ1-4	TRBV7-9	TGTGCCAGCAGCTTGGACAGGGGAGGCGGAAAACTGTTTTTT	CASSLDRGGGKLFF
TRBD2	few	TRBJ2-3	TRBV12-3/TRBV12-4	TGTGCCAGCAGTTTTATCCCAGGGCCGGCGGGAGAAAGAACAGATACGCAGTATTTT	CASSFIPGPAGERTDTQYF
TRBD2	many	TRBJ2-1	TRBV20-1	TGCAGTGCCTCACCTAGCGGGGGGGCCTCCAATGAGCAGTTCTTC	CSASPSGGASNEQFF
-	-	TRBJ2-4	TRBV15	TGTGCCACCGCGCGTGATAAGACAAGACCAGCCAAAAACATTCAGTACTTC	CATARDKTRPAKNIQYF
-	-	TRBJ2-3	TRBV18	TGTGCCAGCTCAACGGCAACCGGTACAGATACGCAGTATTTT	CASSTATGTDTQYF
TRBD1	-	TRBJ2-1	TRBV10-3	TGTGCCATCACCCCGACAGGGGTGGGATACAATGAGCAGTTCTTC	CAITPTGVGYNEQFF
TRBD2	few	TRBJ2-3	TRBV11-3	TGTGCCAGCAGCTACGGGGGGGCTAGAGATACGCAGTATTTT	CASSYGGARDTQYF
-	few	TRBJ2-7	TRBV2	TGTGCCAGCACTCGCGGTGGGACGGGCTACGAGCAGTACTTC	CASTRGGTGYEQYF
TRBD2	few	TRBJ2-1	TRBV10-3	TGTGCCACCCTCACCGGGACTAGCGGGAGTCACAATGAGCAGTTCTTC	CATLTGTSGSHNEQFF
-	many	TRBJ1-1	TRBV19	TGTGCCAGTAGTATTGGTGGGAACACTGAAGCTTTCTTT	CASSIGGNTEAFF
-	-	TRBJ1-1	TRBV28	TGTGCCAGCAGCACAGAGTACACTGAAGCTTTCTTT	CASSTEYTEAFF